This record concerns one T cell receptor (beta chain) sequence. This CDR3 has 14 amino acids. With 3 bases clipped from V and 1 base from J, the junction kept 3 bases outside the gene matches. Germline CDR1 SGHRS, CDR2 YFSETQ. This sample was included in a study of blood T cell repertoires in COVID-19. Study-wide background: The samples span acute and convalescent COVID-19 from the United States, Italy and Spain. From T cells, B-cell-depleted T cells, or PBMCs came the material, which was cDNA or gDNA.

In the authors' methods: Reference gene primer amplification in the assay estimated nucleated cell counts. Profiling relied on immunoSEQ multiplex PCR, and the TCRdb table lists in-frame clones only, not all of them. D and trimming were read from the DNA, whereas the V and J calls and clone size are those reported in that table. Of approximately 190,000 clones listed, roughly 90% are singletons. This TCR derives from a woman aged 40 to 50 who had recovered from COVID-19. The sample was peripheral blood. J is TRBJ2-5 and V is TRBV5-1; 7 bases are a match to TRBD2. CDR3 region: CASSWGLPQETQYF. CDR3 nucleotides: TGCGCCAGCAGCTGGGGACTACCCCAAGAGACCCAGTACTTC.